Listed below are T cell receptor beta chains from one sample, sequenced in a study of cytomegalovirus exposure and HLA in healthy donors. Using immunoSEQ multiplex PCR, the repertoire was profiled, and TCRdb retains in-frame clones only, with some absent. There are around 250,000 clones in the sample; around 81% occur only once, and approximately 8.4% lies in the top ten. Material for sequencing was PBMCs. Every receptor here comes from a woman aged 55-75 years in good health and CMV-seropositive. Each CDR3 is given with its conserved first and last residue. Each record gives: J gene, clone size, V gene, D gene, CDR3 protein, CDR3 DNA. D genes are given only for firm matches. The size field is filled for only some rows; it gives once, few, many or a size class.

TRBJ1-5 | few | TRBV6-5 | NA | CAPTEGGNQPQHF | TGTGCCCCCACGGAGGGCGGCAATCAGCCCCAGCATTTT
TRBJ1-5 | NA | TRBV28 | TRBD1 | CASRSGTGNNQPQHF | TGTGCCAGCAGATCCGGGACAGGGAACAATCAGCCCCAGCATTTT
TRBJ1-2 | NA | TRBV9 | NA | CASSVRNYGYTF | TGTGCCAGCAGCGTCCGTAACTATGGCTACACCTTC
TRBJ2-5 | NA | TRBV6-6 | NA | CASREFAQYF | TGTGCCAGCAGGGAGTTCGCGCAGTACTTC
TRBJ2-1 | NA | TRBV15 | NA | CATKEGVNSYNEQFF | TGTGCCACGAAGGAGGGCGTTAACTCCTACAATGAGCAGTTCTTC
TRBJ1-5 | once | TRBV2 | NA | CASRAGGQPQHF | TGTGCCAGCAGGGCAGGTGGGCAGCCCCAGCATTTT
TRBJ2-5 | NA | TRBV6-5 | NA | CASRTLDSGRETQYF | TGTGCCAGTCGAACCCTCGACTCCGGAAGGGAGACCCAGTACTTC
TRBJ1-6 | NA | TRBV19 | NA | CASSIATNSPLHF | TGTGCCAGTAGTATCGCTACCAATTCACCCCTCCACTTT
TRBJ2-1 | NA | TRBV4-1 | NA | CASSQPTRGNEQFF | TGCGCCAGCAGCCAACCTACTAGAGGCAATGAGCAGTTCTTC
TRBJ2-4 | few | TRBV4-1 | NA | CASSQVVVEVKNIQYF | TGCGCCAGCAGCCAAGTAGTGGTGGAGGTCAAAAACATTCAGTACTTC
TRBJ2-7 | once | TRBV7-8 | NA | CASSLVRGSYEQYF | TGTGCCAGCAGCTTAGTCAGGGGAAGCTACGAGCAGTACTTC
TRBJ1-5 | NA | TRBV15 | NA | CATSRGGTYNQPQHF | TGTGCCACCAGCAGGGGAGGGACTTACAATCAGCCCCAGCATTTT
TRBJ1-5 | NA | TRBV30 | TRBD1 | CAWSPRGINSNQPQHF | TGTGCCTGGAGTCCCAGGGGGATTAATAGCAATCAGCCCCAGCATTTT
TRBJ2-1 | few | TRBV30 | NA | CAWSEGDREQFF | TGTGCCTGGAGTGAAGGAGACCGTGAGCAGTTCTTC
TRBJ1-1 | NA | TRBV5-1 | NA | CASSDPSNTEAFF | TGCGCCAGCAGTGATCCCAGTAACACTGAAGCTTTCTTT
TRBJ1-5 | once | TRBV7-6 | TRBD1 | CASSLGDRVREPQHF | TGTGCCAGCAGCTTAGGGGACAGGGTAAGAGAGCCCCAGCATTTT
TRBJ2-7 | NA | TRBV7-8 | TRBD1 | CASSLAPPGGQGGYEQYF | TGTGCCAGCAGCTTAGCGCCCCCCGGGGGACAGGGTGGGTACGAGCAGTACTTC
TRBJ1-3 | NA | TRBV7-8 | NA | CASSLGGGGEIHSGNTIYF | TGTGCCAGCAGCTTAGGAGGGGGAGGGGAAATTCACTCTGGAAACACCATATATTTT
TRBJ2-2 | NA | TRBV19 | NA | CASKEGSRNTGELFF | TGTGCCAGTAAGGAGGGATCGAGAAACACCGGGGAGCTGTTTTTT
TRBJ2-1 | NA | TRBV5-1 | TRBD2 | CASSLSGNQYNEQFF | TGCGCCAGCAGCCTTAGCGGGAACCAATACAATGAGCAGTTCTTC
TRBJ2-7 | once | TRBV19 | TRBD1 | CASSRTGPSYEQYF | TGTGCCAGTAGCAGGACAGGGCCCTCCTACGAGCAGTACTTC
TRBJ1-1 | NA | TRBV6-5 | NA | CASSRGGRGTEAFF | TGTGCCAGCAGCCGGGGGGGGCGCGGCACTGAAGCTTTCTTT
TRBJ1-1 | NA | TRBV25-1 | TRBD1 | CASSEPGQGEVKGEAFF | TGTGCCAGCAGTGAACCCGGACAGGGAGAAGTGAAAGGTGAAGCTTTCTTT
TRBJ1-3 | NA | TRBV19 | NA | CASSSGSGNTIYF | TGTGCCAGTAGTTCCGGGTCTGGAAACACCATATATTTT
TRBJ2-7 | NA | TRBV5-1 | NA | CASYRQHSYEQYF | TGCGCCAGTTATAGACAGCACTCCTACGAGCAGTACTTC
TRBJ1-4 | NA | TRBV19 | TRBD1 | CASSIEDRLPLFF | TGTGCCAGTAGTATAGAGGACAGGTTACCACTGTTTTTT
TRBJ2-1 | NA | TRBV19 | TRBD2 | CASSIDPVGLAGVSEQFF | TGTGCCAGTAGTATAGATCCGGTCGGTCTAGCGGGAGTTAGTGAGCAGTTCTTC
TRBJ1-1 | NA | TRBV19 | NA | CASVARGTEAFF | TGTGCCAGTGTGGCCCGAGGAACTGAAGCTTTCTTT
TRBJ2-3 | NA | TRBV19 | TRBD1 | CASSTRDRGLDTQYF | TGTGCCAGTAGTACCCGGGACAGGGGGCTGGATACGCAGTATTTT
TRBJ2-5 | NA | TRBV5-5 | TRBD2 | CASSLRTSGRGETQYF | TGTGCCAGCAGCTTAAGGACTAGCGGAAGGGGAGAGACCCAGTACTTC
TRBJ1-1 | NA | TRBV5-4 | NA | CASSWRVAPAEAFF | TGTGCCAGCAGCTGGAGGGTTGCACCGGCTGAAGCTTTCTTT
TRBJ1-3 | NA | TRBV5-1 | TRBD1 | CASSLVGTAGNTIYF | TGCGCCAGCAGCTTGGTCGGGACAGCCGGAAACACCATATATTTT
TRBJ2-5 | once | TRBV7-9 | NA | CASSWGLKETQYF | TGTGCCAGCAGCTGGGGACTTAAAGAGACCCAGTACTTC
TRBJ2-7 | few | TRBV6-6 | NA | CASSYSALSSYEQYF | TGTGCCAGCAGTTACTCCGCGTTAAGCTCCTACGAGCAGTACTTC
TRBJ2-3 | NA | TRBV7-3 | TRBD2 | CASSFYPGLAGEGDTQYF | TGTGCCAGCAGCTTTTACCCCGGGCTAGCGGGAGAAGGAGATACGCAGTATTTT
TRBJ1-2 | NA | TRBV2 | NA | CASPRTEAYGYTF | TGTGCCAGCCCTCGGACGGAGGCCTATGGCTACACCTTC
TRBJ2-7 | NA | TRBV5-4 | TRBD1 | CASSGRGDRDYEQYF | TGTGCCAGCAGCGGGCGAGGGGACAGGGACTACGAGCAGTACTTC
TRBJ2-5 | few | TRBV11-1 | TRBD2 | CASSLSRATSGYQETQYF | TGTGCCAGCAGCTTGAGCAGGGCAACTAGCGGGTACCAAGAGACCCAGTACTTC
TRBJ2-3 | NA | TRBV7-8 | NA | CASSPASTQYF | TGTGCCAGCAGCCCAGCGTCTACGCAGTATTTT